This note documents a single TCR beta chain sequence. This CDR3 region has 16 residues. Germline lookup yields CDR1 SGHNT and CDR2 YENEEA. Trimming left V 2 bases short and J 2 bases short, with 13 bases between. This sample was included in a study of T cells in tuberculosis. Libraries were prepared by immunoSEQ multiplex PCR; TCRdb keeps only in-frame clonotypes and omits some of them. In the table there are about 25,000 clones, just over 90% of which are singletons. The clonotype was recovered from a donor between 10 and 35 years old with latent tuberculosis or without tuberculosis infection. Some clones in this sample may be carry-over from other donors' samples. The chain uses TRBV11-3 and TRBJ2-1; D is possibly TRBD2 (6 bases). The sequenced sample was PBMCs. The CDR3 loop reads CASSLRPLAAYNEQFF. In nucleotides, the CDR3 is TGTGCCAGCAGCTTAAGGCCACTAGCCGCCTACAATGAGCAGTTCTTC.